The T cell receptor (beta chain) under discussion was sequenced for a study of T-cell reconstitution after alpha-beta-depleted transplantation in children. The TCRbeta library was prepared with unique molecular identifiers. From the PCR reads, TCRdb called clonotypes with MiXCR, one entry per CDR3 protein. The sample carries fewer than 250,000 distinct CDR3 sequences, 6.5% to 9% recorded once. The CDR3 has 14 residues. Losses at the gene ends were 3 bases for V and 5 bases for J; bases not matched to a gene: 4. Germline V gives CDR1 DFQATT, CDR2 SNEGSKA (reference sequence). This clonotype was observed at least ten times. As yet, its antigen is unknown. Overall study results and limits: Surviving recipient T cells and intrathymic progenitors accounted for some patients' high TCRbeta diversity at day 60.

The input for sequencing was PBMCs, mostly from graft donor cells, taken 180 days after TCRalphabeta/CD19-depleted stem cell transplant. The receptor's source is a male patient younger than 18 who had a stem cell transplant for acute lymphoblastic leukemia, so the T cells may come from the graft donor. The rearrangement joins TRBV20-1 to TRBJ1-6, with TRBD1 matching 7 bases. CDR3 sequence: CSARGTGDNSPLHF. Written as DNA, the CDR3 is TGCAGTGCTAGGGGAACAGGGGATAATTCACCCCTCCACTTT.